The T cell receptor (beta chain) described here comes from a study of PD-L1 blockade in urothelial cancer. Overall study context: Blood-derived samples held a median roughly 140,000 T cells.

As regards this clone: As yet, its antigen is unknown.

Study-wide results and limits: Survival was better when pretreatment blood TCR clonality fell below the median.

This CDR3 has 14 amino acids. Germline V gives CDR1 SGHTA, CDR2 FQGNSA. V was pared by 2 bases and J by 4 bases, with 9 bases between. Here immunoSEQ multiplex PCR was the method, and the copy in TCRdb shows in-frame clones only, minus some. Of more than 60,000 clones listed, 85% to 90% are singletons. The sample's time point: peripheral blood 6 weeks after treatment start. This sequence was found in a man aged 55 to 70 with urothelial cancer. The chain employs TRBV7-2 and TRBJ1-3; a weak D match, TRBD1 (6 bases). The sample consisted of PBMCs, taken around atezolizumab (anti-PD-L1) treatment. For the CDR3, the DNA is TGTGCCAGCAGCTTACGGGGGGCGGGAAACACCATATATTTT. It specifies CASSLRGAGNTIYF.